The TCR beta chain described here comes from a study of regulatory T cells in long-lasting Graves disease. As for the study in general: The antithyroid drugs taken by newly diagnosed Graves' patients had been used for under 3 months.

V shed 5 bases and J shed 0 bases, with 13 bases lying between them. The CDR3 spans 15 residues. Germline lookup yields CDR1 SGHAT and CDR2 FQNNGV. The authors built TCR beta libraries using iRepertoire HTBI primers and Arm-PCR of CDR3 regions. TCRdb reprocessed the multiplex PCR reads with MiXCR, giving one entry per CDR3 protein. The table includes a few hundred thousand distinct CDR3 sequences, roughly 19% detected once. Time point of the sample: newly diagnosed GD, antithyroid drugs for less than 3 months. PBMCs provided the RNA from which the TCR library was made. These records were also assigned to another study, of T cells in Graves' hyperthyroidism and ophthalmopathy.

This TCR came from a woman aged 25 to 45 with Graves disease. V usage is TRBV11-2 and J usage is TRBJ1-1, with a tentative D call TRBD1 (5 bases). This specimen consisted of peripheral blood mononuclear cells (PBMCs), obtained at new diagnosis, from a patient treated with antithyroid drugs. As DNA, the CDR3 is TGTGCCAGCAGCCTCGGACACGGCCTGAACACTGAAGCTTTCTTT. It is translated as CASSLGHGLNTEAFF.